The rows below give T cell receptor beta chains drawn from one sample of a study of resident and recirculating memory T cells in vitiligo. TCRdb keeps only in-frame clones here, not all; method: immunoSEQ multiplex PCR. The repertoire holds 70,000 to 95,000 clones, with about 92% as singletons. Source material: blood. These receptors were obtained from a male donor with vitiligo. Both conserved end residues are part of each CDR3. Fields, in order: V gene, D gene, J gene, clone size, CDR3 DNA, CDR3 protein. D genes are given only for firm matches. A clone size is listed for some rows: how often the clone was seen (once, few, many), or a class if it is expanded.

TRBV6-6	TRBD2	TRBJ2-1	-	TGTGCCAGCAGAAAGGGAGGGGAGCCATACAATGAGCAGTTCTTC	CASRKGGEPYNEQFF
TRBV19	TRBD2	TRBJ2-7	-	TGTGCCAGTAGTATCAGCGGGAGCTCCTACGAGCAGTACTTC	CASSISGSSYEQYF
TRBV28	-	TRBJ1-4	-	TGTGCCAGCAGTTGGGCCGAAAAACTGTTTTTT	CASSWAEKLFF
TRBV5-5	-	TRBJ2-5	-	TGTGCCAGCAAGCGGAGCCAAGAGACCCAGTACTTC	CASKRSQETQYF
TRBV7-2	-	TRBJ1-2	-	TGTGCCAGCAGCTTAAACCGGGACAAAAACTATGGCTACACCTTC	CASSLNRDKNYGYTF
TRBV5-6	-	TRBJ1-2	-	TGTGCCAGCAGCTTGGTTTCACAGGACTATGGCTACACCTTC	CASSLVSQDYGYTF
TRBV9	TRBD2	TRBJ2-7	-	TGTGCCAGCAGCGTAGTAGCGGGAGGGCCTCTCGGCGAGCAGTACTTC	CASSVVAGGPLGEQYF
TRBV27	-	TRBJ1-6	few	TGTGCCAGCAGTTTATCGAAAGTGTCAGGGAAAGACAATTCACCCCTCCACTTT	CASSLSKVSGKDNSPLHF
TRBV2	-	TRBJ2-3	-	TGTGCCAGCAGTGAAGAATCTTTGGCAGGAGATACGCAGTATTTT	CASSEESLAGDTQYF
TRBV7-3	TRBD2	TRBJ2-7	-	TGTGCCAGCAGCCTGACTAGCGGGAGACGGTACGAGCAGTACTTC	CASSLTSGRRYEQYF
TRBV23-1	TRBD1	TRBJ1-5	once	TGCGCCAGCAGTCCTCCTCGGGACAGGGCGATCAATCAGCCCCAGCATTTT	CASSPPRDRAINQPQHF
TRBV7-9	-	TRBJ1-2	-	TGTGCCAGTGGAGGGGCGGACCGGGGAGTATATGGCTACACCTTC	CASGGADRGVYGYTF
TRBV7-2	-	TRBJ2-3	-	TGTGCCAGCAGCCCGCGGACAGATACGCAGTATTTT	CASSPRTDTQYF
TRBV7-9	-	TRBJ1-1	few	TGTGCCAGCAGCTCCCTTGAGGTTCAAGCTTTCTTT	CASSSLEVQAFF
TRBV20-1	-	TRBJ1-2	-	TGCAGTGCTCCCCCCTTGACAGGCTCGACCTTC	CSAPPLTGSTF
TRBV7-9	TRBD1	TRBJ1-1	-	TGTGCCAGCAGCAGGGGGTACGGGACAGCCACTGAAGCTTTCTTT	CASSRGYGTATEAFF
TRBV2	-	TRBJ1-3	-	TGTGCCAGCAGTGACAACTCTGGAAACACCATATATTTT	CASSDNSGNTIYF
TRBV7-2	-	TRBJ1-2	-	TGTGCCAGCAGCCAAAGGGGTCAGGCGACCGGAGGCTACACCTTC	CASSQRGQATGGYTF
TRBV11-3	TRBD2	TRBJ2-2	-	TGTGCCAGCAGCTCCGGACTAGCGGGAGTCGGCACCGGGGAGCTGTTTTTT	CASSSGLAGVGTGELFF
TRBV19	-	TRBJ2-1	-	TGTGCCAGTAGCTCCTTGGGGAGGCCGTACAATGAGCAGTTCTTC	CASSSLGRPYNEQFF
TRBV28	-	TRBJ1-5	-	TGTGCCAGCAGTACCCACGAAACTAATCAGCCCCAGCATTTT	CASSTHETNQPQHF
TRBV9	TRBD1	TRBJ1-3	-	TGTGCCAGCAGCCCCCGGGGACAGGCTGGAAACACCATATATTTT	CASSPRGQAGNTIYF
TRBV7-6	TRBD1	TRBJ2-1	-	TGTGCCAGCAGCCCCAACAGGGGGCAAGGGGGGTACAATGAGCAGTTCTTC	CASSPNRGQGGYNEQFF
TRBV6-1	TRBD2	TRBJ2-5	once	TGTGCCAGCAGTGAAGGGACTAGCCGGGGGGAGACCCAGTACTTC	CASSEGTSRGETQYF
TRBV11-2	-	TRBJ2-5	-	TGTGCCAGCAGCCGGACAGCCCAAGAGACCCAGTACTTC	CASSRTAQETQYF
TRBV5-6	-	TRBJ2-1	-	TGTGCCAGCAGCTTTAGCGACCGGGGGGCCAATGAGCAGTTCTTC	CASSFSDRGANEQFF
TRBV18	-	TRBJ1-5	-	TGTGCCAACAAAGCCGGGGTCCCCAAATTGCTTCAGCCCCAGCATTTT	CANKAGVPKLLQPQHF
TRBV7-9	-	TRBJ2-7	once	TGTGCCAGCAGCTTAGAGGGGATTGAGCAGTACTTC	CASSLEGIEQYF
TRBV5-1	-	TRBJ2-1	-	TGCGCCAGCAGCCAACAAAGTACTAACAATGAGCAGTTCTTC	CASSQQSTNNEQFF
TRBV2	-	TRBJ2-7	-	TGTGCCAGCAGTGATACAGGTGATATCTCCTACGAGCAGTACTTC	CASSDTGDISYEQYF
TRBV10-3	TRBD1	TRBJ1-5	-	TGTGCCATCAGGAGGACAGGGGGTAGCAATCAGCCCCAGCATTTT	CAIRRTGGSNQPQHF